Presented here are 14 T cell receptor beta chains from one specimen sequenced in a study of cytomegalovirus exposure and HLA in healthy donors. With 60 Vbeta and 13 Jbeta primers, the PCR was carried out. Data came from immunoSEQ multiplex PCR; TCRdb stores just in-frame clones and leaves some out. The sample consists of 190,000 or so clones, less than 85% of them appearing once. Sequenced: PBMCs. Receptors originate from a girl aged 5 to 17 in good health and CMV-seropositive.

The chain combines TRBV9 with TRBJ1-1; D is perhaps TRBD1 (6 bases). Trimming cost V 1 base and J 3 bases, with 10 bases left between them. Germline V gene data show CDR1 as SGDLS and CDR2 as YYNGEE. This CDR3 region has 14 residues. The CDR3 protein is CASSVQGSDTEAFF. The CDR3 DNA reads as TGTGCCAGCAGCGTACAGGGGAGTGACACTGAAGCTTTCTTT.

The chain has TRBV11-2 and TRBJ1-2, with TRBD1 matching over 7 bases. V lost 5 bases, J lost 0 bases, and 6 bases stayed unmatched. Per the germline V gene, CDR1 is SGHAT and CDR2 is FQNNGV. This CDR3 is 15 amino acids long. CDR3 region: CASSRGQAANYGYTF. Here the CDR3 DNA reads TGTGCCAGCAGCAGGGGGCAGGCAGCTAACTATGGCTACACCTTC.

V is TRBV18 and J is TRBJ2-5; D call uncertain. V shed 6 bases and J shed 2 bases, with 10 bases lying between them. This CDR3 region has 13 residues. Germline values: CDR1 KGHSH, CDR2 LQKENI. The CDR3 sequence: CASSQDGQETQYF. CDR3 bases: TGTGCCAGCTCCCAGGATGGGCAAGAGACCCAGTACTTC.

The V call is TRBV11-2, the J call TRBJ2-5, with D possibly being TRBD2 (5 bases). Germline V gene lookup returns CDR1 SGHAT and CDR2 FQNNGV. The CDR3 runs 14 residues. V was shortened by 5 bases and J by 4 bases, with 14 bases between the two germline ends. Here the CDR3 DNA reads TGTGCCAGCAGCCAAGGCCCTGCGGGAGAGACCCAGTACTTC. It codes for CASSQGPAGETQYF.

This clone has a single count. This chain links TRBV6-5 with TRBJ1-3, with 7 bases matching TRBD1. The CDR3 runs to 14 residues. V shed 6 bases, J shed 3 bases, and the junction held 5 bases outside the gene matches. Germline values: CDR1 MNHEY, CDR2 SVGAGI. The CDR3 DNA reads TGTGCCAGCAGGCGGGGACAGAATGGAAACACCATATATTTT. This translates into CASRRGQNGNTIYF.

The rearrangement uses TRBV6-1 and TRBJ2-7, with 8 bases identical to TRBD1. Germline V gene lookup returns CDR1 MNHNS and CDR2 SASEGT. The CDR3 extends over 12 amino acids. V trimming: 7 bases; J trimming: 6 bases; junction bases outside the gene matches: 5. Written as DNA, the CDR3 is TGTGCCAGCACAACAGGGGGAGGCGAGCAGTACTTC. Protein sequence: CASTTGGGEQYF.

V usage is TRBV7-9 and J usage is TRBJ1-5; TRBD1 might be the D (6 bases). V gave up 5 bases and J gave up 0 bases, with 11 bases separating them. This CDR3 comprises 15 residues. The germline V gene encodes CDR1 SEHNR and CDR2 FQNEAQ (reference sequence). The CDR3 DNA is TGTGCCAGCAGCGGGGACATCTATAGCAATCAGCCCCAGCATTTT. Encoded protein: CASSGDIYSNQPQHF.

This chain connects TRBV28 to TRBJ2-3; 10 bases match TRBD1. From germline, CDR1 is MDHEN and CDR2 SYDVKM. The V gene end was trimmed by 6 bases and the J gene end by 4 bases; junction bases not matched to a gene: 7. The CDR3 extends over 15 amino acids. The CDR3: CASRGGDRGSDTQYF. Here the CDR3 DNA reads TGTGCCAGCAGGGGAGGGGACAGGGGTTCAGATACGCAGTATTTT.

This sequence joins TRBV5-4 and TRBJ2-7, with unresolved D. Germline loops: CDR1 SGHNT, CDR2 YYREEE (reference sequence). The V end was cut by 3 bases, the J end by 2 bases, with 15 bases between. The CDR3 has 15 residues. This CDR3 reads CASSSGGGEAYEQYF. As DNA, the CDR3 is TGTGCCAGCAGCTCTGGCGGCGGAGAAGCCTACGAGCAGTACTTC.

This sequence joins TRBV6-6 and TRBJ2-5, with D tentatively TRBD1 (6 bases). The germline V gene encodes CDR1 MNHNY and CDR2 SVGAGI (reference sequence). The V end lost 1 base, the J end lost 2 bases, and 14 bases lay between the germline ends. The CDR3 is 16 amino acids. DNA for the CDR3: TGTGCCAGCAGTTACTTGGGGGCAGGAACGCAAGAGACCCAGTACTTC. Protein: CASSYLGAGTQETQYF.

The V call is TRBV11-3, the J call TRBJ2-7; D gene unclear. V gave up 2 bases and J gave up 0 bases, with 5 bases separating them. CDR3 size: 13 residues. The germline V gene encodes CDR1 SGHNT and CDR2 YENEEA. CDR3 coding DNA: TGTGCCAGCAGCTTAACGGTCTCCTACGAGCAGTACTTC. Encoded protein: CASSLTVSYEQYF.

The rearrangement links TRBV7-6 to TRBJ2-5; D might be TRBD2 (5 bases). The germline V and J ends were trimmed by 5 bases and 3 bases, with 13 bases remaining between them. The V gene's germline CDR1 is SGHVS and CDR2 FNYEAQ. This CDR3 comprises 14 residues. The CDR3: CASSRAGQKETQYF. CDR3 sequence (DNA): TGTGCCAGCAGCAGGGCGGGCCAGAAAGAGACCCAGTACTTC.

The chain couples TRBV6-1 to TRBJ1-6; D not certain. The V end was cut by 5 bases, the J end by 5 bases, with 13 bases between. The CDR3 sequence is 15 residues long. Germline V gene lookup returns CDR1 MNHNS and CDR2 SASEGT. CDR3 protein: CASSFDTENNSPLHF. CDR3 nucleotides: TGTGCCAGCAGTTTTGACACCGAAAATAATTCACCCCTCCACTTT.

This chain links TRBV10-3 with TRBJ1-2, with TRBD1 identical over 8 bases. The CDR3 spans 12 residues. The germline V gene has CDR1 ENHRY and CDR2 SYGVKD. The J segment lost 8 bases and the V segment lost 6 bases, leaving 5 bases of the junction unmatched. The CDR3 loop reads CAIRTGESGYTF. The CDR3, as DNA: TGTGCCATCAGGACAGGGGAGAGCGGCTACACCTTC.